This T cell receptor (beta chain) originates from a study of shared clonotypes between healthy human individuals. Study-level findings and limits: Rarefaction showed that sequencing of sorted subsets was incomplete (despite large depth).

The V gene's germline CDR1 is MDHEN and CDR2 SYDVKM. CDR3 length equals 14 residues. Trimming took 7 bases from V and 6 from J, leaving 15 bases between them. Per the study methods: Quality scores were absent from the junction-only immunoSEQ sequences, so filtering differed. The protocol was immunoSEQ multiplex PCR, while the TCRdb copy is restricted to in-frame clones and leaves out a portion. D and trimming were read from the DNA, whereas the V and J calls and clone size are those reported in that table. The sample yields fewer than 850,000 clones, approximately 75% seen once. On this clone: The antigen is unknown.

The sequence was obtained from a woman in her 30s in good health. Sequenced input: memory CD4+ T cells sorted from blood. Subset given: CD45RA-negative fraction. The rearrangement uses TRBV28 and TRBJ2-2, with D possibly TRBD2 on 6 matching bases. Here the CDR3 reads CASTGTHTPGELFF. As DNA, the CDR3 is TGTGCCAGCACCGGGACTCATACCCCCGGGGAGCTGTTTTTT.